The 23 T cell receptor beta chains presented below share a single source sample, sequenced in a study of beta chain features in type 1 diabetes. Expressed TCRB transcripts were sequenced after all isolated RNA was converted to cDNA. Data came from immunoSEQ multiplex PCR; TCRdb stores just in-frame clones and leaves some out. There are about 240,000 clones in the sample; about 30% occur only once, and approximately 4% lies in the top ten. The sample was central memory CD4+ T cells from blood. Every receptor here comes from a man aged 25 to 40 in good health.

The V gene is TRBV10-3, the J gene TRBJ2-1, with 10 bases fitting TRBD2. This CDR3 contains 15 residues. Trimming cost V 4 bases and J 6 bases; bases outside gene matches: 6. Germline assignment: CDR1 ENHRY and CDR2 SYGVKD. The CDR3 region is CAISGTSGEGNEQFF. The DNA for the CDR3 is TGTGCCATCAGTGGGACTAGCGGAGAGGGCAATGAGCAGTTCTTC.

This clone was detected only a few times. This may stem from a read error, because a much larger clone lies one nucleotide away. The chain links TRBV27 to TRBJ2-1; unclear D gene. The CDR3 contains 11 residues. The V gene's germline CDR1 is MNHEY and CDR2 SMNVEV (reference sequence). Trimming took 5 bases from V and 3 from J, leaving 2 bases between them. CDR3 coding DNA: TGTGCCAGCAGTGTCTACAATGAGCAGTTCTTC. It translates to CASSVYNEQFF.

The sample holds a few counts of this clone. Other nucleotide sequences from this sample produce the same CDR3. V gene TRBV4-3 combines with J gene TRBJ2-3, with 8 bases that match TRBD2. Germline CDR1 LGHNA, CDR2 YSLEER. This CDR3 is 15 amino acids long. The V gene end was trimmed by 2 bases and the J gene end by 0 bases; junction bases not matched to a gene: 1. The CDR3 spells CASSQSGSSTDTQYF. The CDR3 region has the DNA TGCGCCAGCAGCCAAAGCGGGAGTAGCACAGATACGCAGTATTTT.

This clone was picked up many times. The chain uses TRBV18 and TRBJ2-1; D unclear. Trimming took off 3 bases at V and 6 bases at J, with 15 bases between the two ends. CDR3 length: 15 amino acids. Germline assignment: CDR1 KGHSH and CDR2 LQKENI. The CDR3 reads CASSPAVNSRNEQFF. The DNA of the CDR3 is TGTGCCAGCTCACCGGCGGTAAATTCCCGCAATGAGCAGTTCTTC.

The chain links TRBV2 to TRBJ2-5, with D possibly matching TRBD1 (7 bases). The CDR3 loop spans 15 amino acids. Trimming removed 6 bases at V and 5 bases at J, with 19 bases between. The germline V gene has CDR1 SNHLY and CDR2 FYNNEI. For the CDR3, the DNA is TGTGCCAGCAGAAGACAGGGACTGGCCGGGGAGACCCAGTACTTC. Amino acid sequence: CASRRQGLAGETQYF.

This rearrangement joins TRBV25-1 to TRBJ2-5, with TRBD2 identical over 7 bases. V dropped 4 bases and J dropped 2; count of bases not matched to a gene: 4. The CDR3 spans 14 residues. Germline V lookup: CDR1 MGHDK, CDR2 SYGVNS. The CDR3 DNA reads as TGTGCCAGCAGTGGTGCGGGGGAACAAGAGACCCAGTACTTC. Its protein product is CASSGAGEQETQYF.

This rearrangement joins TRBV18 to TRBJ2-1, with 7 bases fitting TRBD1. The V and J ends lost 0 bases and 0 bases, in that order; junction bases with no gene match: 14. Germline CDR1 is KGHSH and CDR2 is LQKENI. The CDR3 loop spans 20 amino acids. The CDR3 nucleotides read TGTGCCAGCTCACCACCTAGAAAACATCTACAGGGGAGCTCCTACAATGAGCAGTTCTTC. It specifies CASSPPRKHLQGSSYNEQFF.

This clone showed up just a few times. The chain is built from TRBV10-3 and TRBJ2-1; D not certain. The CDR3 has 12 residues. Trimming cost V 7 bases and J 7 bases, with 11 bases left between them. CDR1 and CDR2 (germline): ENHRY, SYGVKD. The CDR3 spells CAITEMGNEQFF. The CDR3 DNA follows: TGTGCCATCACTGAAATGGGAAATGAGCAGTTCTTC.

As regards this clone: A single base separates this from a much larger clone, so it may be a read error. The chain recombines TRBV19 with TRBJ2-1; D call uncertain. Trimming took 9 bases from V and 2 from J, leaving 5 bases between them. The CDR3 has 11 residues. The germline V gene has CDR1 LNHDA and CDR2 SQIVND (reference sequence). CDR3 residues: CASWTYNEQFF. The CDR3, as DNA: TGTGCCAGCTGGACCTACAATGAGCAGTTCTTC.

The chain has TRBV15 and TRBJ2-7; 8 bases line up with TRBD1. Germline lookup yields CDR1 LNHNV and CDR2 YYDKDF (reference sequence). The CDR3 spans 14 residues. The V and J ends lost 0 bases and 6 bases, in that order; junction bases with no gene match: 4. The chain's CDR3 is CATSREQGVGEQYF. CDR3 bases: TGTGCCACCAGCAGAGAACAGGGGGTGGGCGAGCAGTACTTC. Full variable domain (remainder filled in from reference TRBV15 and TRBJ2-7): DAMVIQNPRYQVTQFGKPVTLSCSQTLNHNVMYWYQQKSSQAPKLLFHYYDKDFNNEADTPDNFQSRRPNTSFCFLDIRSPGLGDTAMYLCATSREQGVGEQYFGPGTRLTVT.

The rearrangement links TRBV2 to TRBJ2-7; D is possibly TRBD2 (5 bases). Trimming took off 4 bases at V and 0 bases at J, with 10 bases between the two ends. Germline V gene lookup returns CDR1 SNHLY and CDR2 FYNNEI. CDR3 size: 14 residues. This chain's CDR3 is CASSGETYSYEQYF. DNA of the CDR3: TGTGCCAGCAGTGGGGAGACGTACTCCTACGAGCAGTACTTC.

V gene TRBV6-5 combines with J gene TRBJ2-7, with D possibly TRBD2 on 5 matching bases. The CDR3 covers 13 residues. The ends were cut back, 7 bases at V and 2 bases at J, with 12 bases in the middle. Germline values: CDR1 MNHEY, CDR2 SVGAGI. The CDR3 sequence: CASTAGSTYEQYF. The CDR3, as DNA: TGTGCCAGCACCGCTGGGAGTACCTACGAGCAGTACTTC.

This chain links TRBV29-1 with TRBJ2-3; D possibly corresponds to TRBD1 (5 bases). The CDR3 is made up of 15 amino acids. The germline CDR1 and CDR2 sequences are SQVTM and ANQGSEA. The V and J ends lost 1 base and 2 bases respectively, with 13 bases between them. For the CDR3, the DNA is TGCAGCGTTGAAGTCCCAGGGCCCCCCACAGATACGCAGTATTTT. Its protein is CSVEVPGPPTDTQYF.

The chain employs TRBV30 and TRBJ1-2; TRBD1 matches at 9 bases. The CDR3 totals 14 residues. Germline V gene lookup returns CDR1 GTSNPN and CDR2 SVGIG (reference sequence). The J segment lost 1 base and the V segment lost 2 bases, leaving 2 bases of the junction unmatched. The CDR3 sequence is CAWSRDRDNYGYTF. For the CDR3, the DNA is TGTGCCTGGAGTCGGGACAGGGATAACTATGGCTACACCTTC.

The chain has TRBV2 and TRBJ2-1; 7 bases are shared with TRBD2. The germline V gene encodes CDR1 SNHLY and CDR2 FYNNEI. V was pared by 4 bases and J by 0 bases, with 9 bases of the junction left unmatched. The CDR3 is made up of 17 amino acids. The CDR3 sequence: CASSGPTSESSYNEQFF. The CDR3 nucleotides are TGTGCCAGCAGTGGTCCAACTAGCGAAAGCTCCTACAATGAGCAGTTCTTC.

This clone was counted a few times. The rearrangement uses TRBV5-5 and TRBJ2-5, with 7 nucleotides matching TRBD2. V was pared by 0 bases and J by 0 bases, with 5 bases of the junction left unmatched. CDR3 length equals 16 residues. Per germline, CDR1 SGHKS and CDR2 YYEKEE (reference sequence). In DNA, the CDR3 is TGTGCCAGCAGCTTGGCGGGGGGATTGTACCAAGAGACCCAGTACTTC. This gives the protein CASSLAGGLYQETQYF.

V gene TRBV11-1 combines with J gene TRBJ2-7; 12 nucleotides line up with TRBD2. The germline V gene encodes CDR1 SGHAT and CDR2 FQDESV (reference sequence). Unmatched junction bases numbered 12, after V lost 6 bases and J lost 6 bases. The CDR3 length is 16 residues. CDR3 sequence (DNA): TGTGCCAGCAGTTCTTCTAGCGGGGGGGCTCCGAGCGAGCAGTACTTC. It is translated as CASSSSSGGAPSEQYF.

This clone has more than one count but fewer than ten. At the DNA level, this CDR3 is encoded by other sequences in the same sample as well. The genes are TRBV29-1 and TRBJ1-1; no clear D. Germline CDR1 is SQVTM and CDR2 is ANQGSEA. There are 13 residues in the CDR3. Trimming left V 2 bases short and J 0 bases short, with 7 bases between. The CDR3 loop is CSVERQMNTEAFF. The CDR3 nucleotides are TGCAGCGTTGAACGGCAGATGAACACTGAAGCTTTCTTT.

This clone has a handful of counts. The CDR3 bases are TGTGCCAGCAGCTTATCGGGACTAGCGGGAGTTCACGAGCAGTACTTC. This gives the protein CASSLSGLAGVHEQYF. The rearrangement links TRBV7-8 to TRBJ2-7, with 14 positions matching TRBD2. V was clipped by 2 bases and J by 5 bases; unmatched bases: 5. The length of the CDR3 is 16 residues. The germline V gene has CDR1 SGHVS and CDR2 FQNEAQ.

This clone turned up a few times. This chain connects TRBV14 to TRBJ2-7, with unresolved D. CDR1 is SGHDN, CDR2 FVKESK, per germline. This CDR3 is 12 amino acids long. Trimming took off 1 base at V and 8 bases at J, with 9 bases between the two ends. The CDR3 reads CASSQVGQKQYF. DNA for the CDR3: TGTGCCAGCAGCCAAGTTGGGCAGAAGCAGTACTTC.

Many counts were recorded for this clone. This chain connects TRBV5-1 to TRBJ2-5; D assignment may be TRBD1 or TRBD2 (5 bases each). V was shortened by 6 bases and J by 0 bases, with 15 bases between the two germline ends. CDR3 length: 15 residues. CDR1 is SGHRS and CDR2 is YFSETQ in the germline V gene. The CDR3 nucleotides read TGCGCCAGCATGCTGGGACCGCAGAACCAAGAGACCCAGTACTTC. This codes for CASMLGPQNQETQYF.

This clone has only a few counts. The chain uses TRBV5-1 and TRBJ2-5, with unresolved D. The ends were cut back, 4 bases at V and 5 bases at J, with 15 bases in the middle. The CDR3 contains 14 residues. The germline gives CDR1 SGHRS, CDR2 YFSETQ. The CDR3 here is CASSGLGRVETQYF. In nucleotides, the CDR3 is TGCGCCAGCAGCGGCCTCGGCAGAGTGGAGACCCAGTACTTC. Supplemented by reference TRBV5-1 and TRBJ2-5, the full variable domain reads KAGVTQTPRYLIKTRGQQVTLSCSPISGHRSVSWYQQTPGQGLQFLFEYFSETQRNKGNFPGRFSGRQFSNSRSEMNVSTLELGDSALYLCASSGLGRVETQYFGPGTRLLVL.

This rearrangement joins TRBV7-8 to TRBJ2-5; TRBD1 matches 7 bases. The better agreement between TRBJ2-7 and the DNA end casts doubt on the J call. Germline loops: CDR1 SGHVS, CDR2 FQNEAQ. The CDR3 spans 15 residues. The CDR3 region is CASSLGGQSHYEQYF. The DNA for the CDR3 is TGTGCCAGCAGCTTAGGGGGACAGTCACACTACGAGCAGTACTTC.